The next 28 T cell receptor beta chains were all read from a single sample in a study of blood T cells in healthy people across ages. Together with a sample-barcoded 5' primer, a J-beta primer mix was included in a second PCR lasting roughly 6 to 12 cycles. TCRdb used MiXCR to reprocess the 5' RACE reads, holding one entry per CDR3 protein. In the table there are 500,000 to 650,000 distinct CDR3 sequences, around 27% of which are singletons. The same sample was also studied in work on T cells of mothers and their children.

Sequencing input: blood. These receptors were obtained from a boy aged 2-9 years in good health.

This clonotype has just a few counts. The chain couples TRBV25-1 to TRBJ1-6; tentatively, D is TRBD1 (5 bases). The CDR3 contains 12 residues. V lost 6 bases and J 7 bases, leaving 7 bases between the germline ends. Germline V gene data show CDR1 as MGHDK and CDR2 as SYGVNS. CDR3 amino acids: CASRPGNSPLHF. The CDR3, as DNA: TGTGCCAGCAGACCAGGGAATTCACCCCTCCACTTT. Full variable domain (missing parts from reference TRBV25-1 and TRBJ1-6): EADIYQTPRYLVIGTGKKITLECSQTMGHDKMYWYQQDPGMELHLIHYSYGVNSTEKGDLSSESTVSRIRTEHFPLTLESARPSHTSQYLCASRPGNSPLHFGNGTRLTVT.

This clonotype has a handful of counts. Germline is not matched at one junction end, which may reflect a read error. The rearrangement uses TRBV19 and TRBJ2-1, with D perhaps TRBD1 (6 bases). Germline CDR1 and CDR2: LNHDA and SQIVND (reference sequence). The CDR3 consists of 18 residues. The CDR3 DNA reads as TGTGCCAGCAGTATACCTCCCTTCAGGGGCGAAAACTACAATGAGCAGTTCTTC. As protein: CASSIPPFRGENYNEQFF.

The gene calls are TRBV6-5 and TRBJ2-7, with D possibly matching TRBD2 (7 bases). Between the trimmed V and J ends, which lost 6 bases and 7 bases, there was a span of 16 bases. Per the germline V gene, CDR1 is MNHEY and CDR2 is SVGAGI. This CDR3 spans 13 amino acids. The CDR3 coding sequence is TGTGCCAGCAGACAGGGAGGGATTAGGGAGCAGTACTTC. Translation gives CASRQGGIREQYF.

Remarks on this clonotype: One end of the junction varies from germline; a read error may be responsible. The chain carries TRBV12-5 and TRBJ1-1, with D uncertain. Per germline, CDR1 LGHNT and CDR2 FRNRAP. The length of the CDR3 is 16 residues. This CDR3 reads CASGLVPSRMNTEAYF. The CDR3 bases are TGTGCTAGTGGTTTGGTACCCTCCCGGATGAACACTGAAGCTTACTTT.

The rearrangement uses TRBV7-2 and TRBJ2-3; D gene unclear. With 5 bases removed from V and 2 bases from J, the gap between germline ends came to 11 bases. CDR3 size: 14 residues. CDR1 SGHTA and CDR2 FQGNSA come from the germline V gene. The CDR3 bases are TGTGCCAGCAGCCCGACTCATGACACAGATACGCAGTATTTT. Protein sequence: CASSPTHDTDTQYF.

The table lists this clonotype with a few counts. The chain is built from TRBV20-1 and TRBJ2-7; 11 nucleotides match TRBD2. The J segment lost 3 bases and the V segment lost 0 bases, leaving 13 bases of the junction unmatched. Germline V CDR1 and CDR2: DFQATT, SNEGSKA (reference sequence). This CDR3 region has 18 residues. CDR3: CSAREELRASGGNYEQYF. CDR3 in DNA: TGCAGTGCTAGAGAAGAACTGAGGGCTAGCGGGGGGAACTACGAGCAGTACTTC.

This clonotype was observed a handful of times. This chain joins TRBV15 and TRBJ2-5; 9 nucleotides agree with TRBD1. Germline V gene data show CDR1 as LNHNV and CDR2 as YYDKDF (reference sequence). The junction had 9 bases not matched to a gene; V was cut back by 3 bases and J by 4 bases. CDR3 length equals 16 residues. As DNA, the CDR3 is TGTGCCACCAGCAGTCGCGGACAGGGGAAGAGAGAGACCCAGTACTTC. Translating it yields CATSSRGQGKRETQYF.

This clonotype was found a few times. The CDR3 DNA reads as TGTGCCAGTAGTACTTTTTCGCCAGAGGGTGGCTACAATGAGCAGTTCTTC. It codes for CASSTFSPEGGYNEQFF. This sequence joins TRBV19 and TRBJ2-1, with a weak D call TRBD2 (5 bases). Trimming left V 4 bases short and J 3 bases short, with 19 bases between. Germline V gene data show CDR1 as LNHDA and CDR2 as SQIVND (reference sequence). The CDR3 has 17 amino acids.

This chain joins TRBV24-1 and TRBJ2-1; a possible D gene is TRBD2 (5 bases). Germline-derived CDR1 and CDR2 are KGHDR and SFDVKD. Trimming removed 3 bases from V and 8 bases from J, with 7 bases in between. The CDR3 consists of 12 residues. CDR3: CATSDSGDEQFF. DNA for the CDR3: TGTGCCACCAGTGATAGCGGCGATGAGCAGTTCTTC.

This clonotype was detected a few times. J is TRBJ1-1 and V is TRBV12-3 or TRBV12-4, with 7 bases lining up with TRBD1. The CDR3 has 14 residues. After removal of 9 bases from V and 0 bases from J, the junction contained 7 bases not matched to a gene. CDR3 residues: CASRRTGLNTEAFF. The CDR3 DNA reads as TGTGCCAGTCGAAGGACAGGCTTGAACACTGAAGCTTTCTTT.

The CDR3 region is CASRAGTKGTNSPLHF. DNA of the CDR3: TGCGCCAGCAGGGCGGGTACAAAAGGGACTAATTCACCCCTCCACTTT. The genes are TRBV10-2 and TRBJ1-6; D possibly corresponds to TRBD1 (5 bases). This CDR3 comprises 16 residues. CDR1 and CDR2 from the germline V gene are WSHSY and SAAADI. V was cut by 6 bases and J by 6 bases, with 18 bases left in between.

A few counts support this clonotype. This chain uses TRBV4-3 with TRBJ1-1; no clear D gene. Germline CDR1 reads LGHNA; CDR2 reads YSLEER. V lost 1 base to trimming and J lost 5 bases, with 8 bases between them. This CDR3 has 13 amino acids. The CDR3 protein is CASSQVEGTEAFF. The CDR3 bases are TGCGCCAGCAGCCAAGTAGAAGGAACTGAAGCTTTCTTT.

The chain joins TRBV5-1 to TRBJ1-4; perhaps TRBD1 as D (5 bases). From germline, CDR1 is SGHRS and CDR2 YFSETQ. This CDR3 has 14 amino acids. Trimming left V 1 base short and J 5 bases short, with 9 bases between. Here the CDR3 reads CASSLNGGNEKLFF. Here the CDR3 DNA reads TGCGCCAGCAGCTTGAACGGGGGGAATGAAAAACTGTTTTTT.

This sequence joins TRBV5-1 and TRBJ2-7, with TRBD1 as a possible D gene (5 bases). The CDR3 is 16 residues long. The V gene lost 0 bases and the J gene lost 3 bases, with 16 bases spanning the gap. The germline CDR1 and CDR2 sequences are SGHRS and YFSETQ. The CDR3 region has the DNA TGCGCCAGCAGCTTGGAGGGCAGGTTAAGGGGCTACGAGCAGTACTTC. This codes for CASSLEGRLRGYEQYF. Filled out from reference TRBV5-1 and TRBJ2-7, the complete variable domain reads KAGVTQTPRYLIKTRGQQVTLSCSPISGHRSVSWYQQTPGQGLQFLFEYFSETQRNKGNFPGRFSGRQFSNSRSEMNVSTLELGDSALYLCASSLEGRLRGYEQYFGPGTRLTVT.

V gene TRBV3-1 combines with J gene TRBJ2-5, with a tentative D call TRBD1 (5 bases). The V end was cut by 4 bases, the J end by 11 bases, with 14 bases between. Germline CDR1 and CDR2: LGHDT and YNNKEL (reference sequence). CDR3 length: 12 amino acids. CDR3 amino acids: CASSRNQGVQYF. In nucleotides, the CDR3 is TGTGCCAGCAGCCGAAACCAGGGTGTGCAGTACTTC.

V is TRBV7-2 and J is TRBJ2-3; D possibly corresponds to TRBD2 (6 bases). Trimming took 2 bases from V and 3 from J, leaving 15 bases between them. Germline V gives CDR1 SGHTA, CDR2 FQGNSA. The CDR3 length is 16 residues. CDR3 in amino acids: CASSLRVRAGTDTQYF. DNA for the CDR3: TGTGCCAGCAGCTTAAGGGTGCGGGCGGGGACAGATACGCAGTATTTT.

In its sample, this clonotype was seen a few times. J is TRBJ2-1 and V is TRBV3-1; the D gene is possibly TRBD2 (6 bases). Trimming pared 0 bases from V and 7 bases from J, leaving 13 bases between. CDR1 and CDR2 from the germline V gene are LGHDT and YNNKEL (reference sequence). The CDR3 is 15 residues long. The CDR3 region has the DNA TGTGCCAGCAGCCAAGATCGTCCGGGAGTGAATGAGCAGTTCTTC. Translated: CASSQDRPGVNEQFF.

CDR3 DNA: TGCGCCAGCAGCGTGGGACAGGGGGGTGAAAAACTGTTTTTT. Its translation: CASSVGQGGEKLFF. The chain is built from TRBV5-1 and TRBJ1-4, with 11 bases fitting TRBD1. The CDR3 is made up of 14 amino acids. Germline CDR1 is SGHRS and CDR2 is YFSETQ. The trim removed 4 bases at V and 7 bases at J, leaving 3 bases unmatched.

The table lists this clonotype with a few counts. This rearrangement joins TRBV29-1 to TRBJ2-1; possibly TRBD2 for D (7 bases). The CDR3 length is 14 residues. Germline lookup yields CDR1 SQVTM and CDR2 ANQGSEA. Trimming took 3 bases from V and 8 from J, leaving 17 bases between them. The CDR3 loop reads CSVEGGGAGDEQFF. CDR3 sequence (DNA): TGCAGCGTTGAGGGAGGGGGTGCGGGCGATGAGCAGTTCTTC.

The chain is built from TRBV7-9 and TRBJ1-5, with 10 bases that match TRBD1. Trimming at V came to 5 bases and at J to 6 bases, leaving 7 bases not matched to a gene. CDR3 length: 15 amino acids. Germline-derived CDR1 and CDR2 are SEHNR and FQNEAQ (reference sequence). The CDR3 DNA reads TGTGCCAGCAGCGACGGACAGGGGGTTTTTCAGCCCCAGCATTTT. Translation: CASSDGQGVFQPQHF.

The chain is built from TRBV18 and TRBJ1-6; D remains unclear. CDR1 KGHSH and CDR2 LQKENI come from the germline V gene. The CDR3 is 15 residues long. V was shortened by 3 bases and J by 7 bases, with 13 bases between the two germline ends. CDR3 DNA: TGTGCCAGCTCACCGGGTAGGGCATCCAATTCACCCCTCCACTTT. As protein: CASSPGRASNSPLHF. The full variable domain, its missing parts supplied by reference TRBV18 and TRBJ1-6, is NAGVMQNPRHLVRRRGQEARLRCSPMKGHSHVYWYRQLPEEGLKFMVYLQKENIIDESGMPKERFSAEFPKEGPSILRIQQVVRGDSAAYFCASSPGRASNSPLHFGNGTRLTVT.

This clonotype was recorded a few times. The genes are TRBV6-1 and TRBJ2-7; TRBD1 matches at 8 bases. Germline V gene lookup returns CDR1 MNHNS and CDR2 SASEGT. V shed 4 bases and J 5 bases; nucleotides not matched to a gene: 1. This CDR3 is 12 amino acids long. The CDR3: CASSGTGHEQYF. The CDR3, as DNA: TGTGCCAGCAGTGGGACAGGGCACGAGCAGTACTTC.

V usage is TRBV5-1 and J usage is TRBJ2-3; unclear D gene. Germline V gene lookup returns CDR1 SGHRS and CDR2 YFSETQ. The CDR3 is made up of 13 amino acids. The V end was cut by 4 bases, the J end by 1 base, with 7 bases between. CDR3 amino acids: CASSITRTDTQYF. CDR3 in DNA: TGCGCCAGCAGCATTACCCGCACAGATACGCAGTATTTT. Full variable domain (remainder filled in from reference TRBV5-1 and TRBJ2-3): KAGVTQTPRYLIKTRGQQVTLSCSPISGHRSVSWYQQTPGQGLQFLFEYFSETQRNKGNFPGRFSGRQFSNSRSEMNVSTLELGDSALYLCASSITRTDTQYFGPGTRLTVL.

This clonotype was counted between two and nine times. The J gene is TRBJ2-7, the V gene TRBV2, with D tentatively TRBD1 (5 bases). CDR1 SNHLY and CDR2 FYNNEI come from the germline V gene. Trimming removed 11 bases from V and 7 bases from J, with 18 bases in between. This CDR3 has 12 residues. CDR3 in DNA: TGTGCCGGGGCCGTAGGGGTCGGGGAGCAGTACTTC. It is translated as CAGAVGVGEQYF.

V and J are TRBV29-1 and TRBJ1-2; 9 nucleotides line up with TRBD1. Germline V gene data show CDR1 as SQVTM and CDR2 as ANQGSEA. This CDR3 region has 12 residues. With 4 bases clipped from V and 8 bases from J, the junction kept 5 bases outside the gene matches. In DNA form, the CDR3 reads TGCAGCGTTGGCGGACAGGGGCTCGGCTACACCTTC. Translation gives CSVGGQGLGYTF.

The genes are TRBV7-9 and TRBJ1-4; no clear D. The CDR3 loop spans 14 amino acids. The ends were cut back, 6 bases at V and 8 bases at J, with 16 bases in the middle. Germline CDR1 and CDR2: SEHNR and FQNEAQ (reference sequence). CDR3: CASSDTGLQEKLFF. The CDR3 coding sequence is TGTGCCAGCAGTGATACGGGCTTGCAGGAAAAACTGTTTTTT.

This clonotype was counted only a few times. The genes are TRBV3-1 and TRBJ2-5; D is uncertain. The CDR3 has 14 residues. V was pared by 0 bases and J by 4 bases, with 9 bases between. The germline gives CDR1 LGHDT, CDR2 YNNKEL (reference sequence). Here the CDR3 DNA reads TGTGCCAGCAGCCAAGATAGCACGGGAGAGACCCAGTACTTC. Translated, it gives CASSQDSTGETQYF.

The CDR3 coding sequence is TGCAGCGTTTCCCAGGGACAGTTTAATGAAAAACTGTTTTTT. Protein product: CSVSQGQFNEKLFF. The chain is built from TRBV29-1 and TRBJ1-4; TRBD1 agrees at 7 bases. This CDR3 spans 14 amino acids. V was pared by 5 bases and J by 4 bases, with 7 bases of the junction left unmatched. Germline CDR1 SQVTM, CDR2 ANQGSEA.